This T cell receptor (beta chain) stems from a study of T cell responses to AZD1222 COVID-19 vaccine. The overall study: Some second doses came at about 4 weeks and others at about 12 weeks; these were pooled. General study points: Seropositive status at baseline applied to only five or six AZD1222 recipients.

A remark on this clone: What it binds is not known.

Germline V lookup: CDR1 LGHDT, CDR2 YNNKEL (reference sequence). The V and J ends lost 6 bases and 5 bases respectively, with 14 bases between them. CDR3 size: 14 residues. Some clones are missing from TCRdb's copy, which holds only in-frame ones; the method was immunoSEQ multiplex PCR. The top ten hold 5.5% to 8.5% of the sample, which has fewer than 110,000 clones, about 89% seen once. Sequences were derived from peripheral blood, sampled on day 0 of AZD1222 vaccination. The V gene is TRBV3-1 (or the pseudogene TRBV3-2), the J gene TRBJ1-5, with D tentatively TRBD1 (5 bases). The receptor comes from an adult in good health. The CDR3 DNA reads TGTGCCAGCAGTGGCACCGGGGGTCATCAGCCCCAGCATTTT. It yields the protein CASSGTGGHQPQHF.